The rows below give T cell receptor beta chains drawn from one sample of a study of blood T cells in healthy people across ages. TCRdb itself ran the 5' RACE reads through MiXCR, one entry per CDR3 protein. The table shows 600,000 or so distinct CDR3 sequences, with about 28% occurring only once. What was sequenced was blood. The receptors were gathered from a woman of 80 years or more in good health. Each CDR3 is given with its conserved first and last residue. The order of the fields is clone size, V gene, J gene, D gene, CDR3 protein, CDR3 DNA. The D gene is left open where the match is weak. Not all rows give a size; the values are once, few, many and, for expanded clones, a class.

>few|TRBV11-2|TRBJ1-2|.
CASGLIQPPNYGYIF
TGTGCCAGCGGCTTAATTCAGCCCCCTAACTATGGCTACATCTTC
>few|TRBV28|TRBJ1-5|.
CASNPRLGPINQPQHF
TGTGCCAGCAATCCCCGTCTCGGCCCTATCAATCAGCCCCAGCATTTT
>.|TRBV5-1|TRBJ2-7|.
CASSFSRDTYEQYF
TGCGCCAGCAGCTTTTCCCGGGACACCTACGAGCAGTACTTC
>many|TRBV10-3|TRBJ1-6|TRBD1
CASGDRGRSPLHF
TGTGCCTCAGGGGACAGGGGAAGGTCACCCCTCCACTTT
>many|TRBV11-2|TRBJ2-7|.
CASSLVWGQSYEQYF
TGTGCCAGCAGCTTAGTGTGGGGGCAGAGCTACGAGCAGTACTTC
>many|TRBV20-1|TRBJ2-7|TRBD2
CSAREHPGGPYEQYF
TGCAGTGCTAGAGAGCACCCGGGGGGGCCATACGAGCAGTACTTC
>once|TRBV7-2|TRBJ2-5|TRBD1
CASSLGDRGVQETQYF
TGTGCCAGCAGCTTAGGGGACAGGGGGGTCCAAGAGACCCAGTACTTC
>many|TRBV7-2|TRBJ2-3|TRBD1
CASSWDRGRGAGTQYF
TGTGCCAGCAGCTGGGACAGGGGGCGCGGAGCAGGTACGCAGTATTTT
>.|TRBV7-6|TRBJ2-3|TRBD2
CASSLVAGGITDTQYF
TGTGCCAGCAGCTTGGTAGCGGGGGGAATCACAGATACGCAGTATTTT
>.|TRBV20-1|TRBJ2-4|TRBD1
CSASSSGGDKNIQYF
TGCAGTGCTAGTAGTTCAGGGGGCGACAAAAACATTCAGTACTTC
>.|TRBV6-6|TRBJ2-2|.
CASSYEGAGELFF
TGTGCCAGCAGTTACGAGGGGGCCGGGGAGCTGTTTTTT
>many|TRBV7-2|TRBJ1-5|.
CASSPPGRGNQPQHF
TGTGCCAGCAGCCCGCCAGGGAGAGGCAATCAGCCCCAGCATTTT
>many|TRBV7-3|TRBJ2-1|TRBD2
CASGRLAPYNEQFF
TGTGCCAGCGGGCGACTAGCGCCCTACAATGAGCAGTTCTTC
>.|TRBV7-3|TRBJ1-1|.
CASSRDPGTDTEAFF
TGTGCCAGCAGCCGGGACCCAGGAACGGACACTGAAGCTTTCTTT
>many|TRBV6-5|TRBJ1-1|TRBD1
CASSSGTDVHTEAFF
TGTGCCAGCAGCAGCGGGACAGATGTTCACACTGAAGCTTTCTTT
>many|TRBV14|TRBJ2-3|.
CASSQDVRATDTQYF
TGTGCCAGCAGCCAAGACGTCAGAGCCACAGATACGCAGTATTTT
>.|TRBV7-9|TRBJ2-4|.
CASSLSGRSQNIQYF
TGTGCCAGCAGCTTATCGGGCAGGTCCCAAAACATTCAGTACTTC
>many|TRBV7-9|TRBJ2-7|.
CASSPHLGGAVHEQYF
TGTGCCAGCAGCCCGCACTTGGGGGGCGCGGTCCACGAGCAGTACTTC
>.|TRBV5-1|TRBJ1-1|TRBD1
CASSLSQGARTEAFF
TGCGCCAGCAGCTTGAGTCAGGGGGCGAGAACTGAAGCTTTCTTT
>.|TRBV12-3/TRBV12-4|TRBJ2-7|TRBD2
CASSVSGGRYNEQYF
TGTGCCAGCAGTGTTAGCGGGGGCCGTTACAATGAGCAGTACTTC
>many|TRBV5-6|TRBJ2-3|TRBD2
CASSLSAGGPLYTQYF
TGTGCCAGCAGCTTGTCAGCGGGGGGTCCACTCTATACGCAGTATTTT
>.|TRBV6-2/TRBV6-3|TRBJ1-5|.
CASSYGLWAGAGQPQHF
TGTGCCAGCAGTTACGGCCTTTGGGCCGGAGCCGGACAGCCCCAGCATTTT
>.|TRBV2|TRBJ2-7|.
CASSEGQAIYEQYF
TGTGCCAGCAGTGAAGGACAGGCGATCTACGAGCAGTACTTC
>many|TRBV20-1|TRBJ1-4|TRBD1
CSAQGQGGATNEKLFF
TGCAGTGCTCAAGGACAGGGGGGGGCAACTAATGAAAAACTGTTTTTT
>many|TRBV5-1|TRBJ2-3|.
CASSSGTTQYF
TGCGCCAGCAGCTCCGGGACTACGCAGTATTTT
>.|TRBV7-8|TRBJ1-4|.
CASSPYRSNEKRFF
TGTGCCAGCAGCCCATACCGTTCAAATGAAAAACGGTTTTTT
>many|TRBV6-5|TRBJ2-4|.
CASSPFGGNLAKNIQYF
TGTGCCAGCAGTCCCTTCGGAGGGAACCTAGCCAAAAACATTCAGTACTTC
>many|TRBV20-1|TRBJ2-7|.
CSARAAVGRGEQYF
TGCAGTGCTAGAGCCGCCGTAGGCCGGGGCGAGCAGTACTTC
>.|TRBV2|TRBJ1-1|.
CASSERARNTEAFF
TGTGCCAGCAGTGAACGGGCCCGGAACACTGAAGCTTTCTTT
>.|TRBV3-1|TRBJ2-3|TRBD2
CASSEYSGGGADTQYF
TGTGCCAGCAGCGAGTATAGCGGGGGGGGGGCAGATACGCAGTATTTT
>many|TRBV5-4|TRBJ2-5|TRBD2
CASSLTMTSGSWQETQYF
TGTGCCAGCAGCTTAACCATGACTAGCGGCTCGTGGCAAGAGACCCAGTACTTC
>once|TRBV7-2|TRBJ2-5|.
CASSFLGMETQYF
TGTGCCAGCAGCTTTTTAGGGATGGAGACCCAGTACTTC
>many|TRBV2|TRBJ2-7|.
CASSVARENSEQYF
TGTGCCAGCAGTGTGGCCAGGGAGAATTCCGAGCAGTACTTC
>many|TRBV5-1|TRBJ2-1|TRBD2
CASSSRGGQKNNEQFF
TGCGCCAGCAGCTCACGCGGGGGGCAAAAGAACAATGAGCAGTTCTTC
>.|TRBV7-9|TRBJ2-1|.
CASSLRAGGGQDEQFF
TGTGCCAGCAGCTTACGAGCAGGGGGGGGGCAGGATGAGCAGTTCTTC
>many|TRBV5-1|TRBJ1-2|.
CASSLGLRGTNYGYTF
TGCGCCAGCAGCTTAGGACTCAGGGGAACTAACTATGGCTACACCTTC
>.|TRBV11-1|TRBJ2-2|.
CASSYGTGTNTGELFF
TGTGCCAGCAGCTATGGGACGGGGACGAACACCGGGGAGCTGTTTTTT
>.|TRBV20-1|TRBJ1-1|TRBD1
CSASPDRTIEAFF
TGCAGTGCAAGTCCGGACAGGACTATTGAAGCTTTCTTT
>many|TRBV7-3|TRBJ2-1|.
CASSPSGWGALEQFF
TGTGCCAGCAGCCCCTCGGGGTGGGGGGCGCTTGAGCAGTTCTTC
>many|TRBV20-1|TRBJ2-3|.
CSAPQLASTDTQYF
TGCAGTGCACCACAGCTAGCTAGCACAGATACGCAGTATTTT
>many|TRBV28|TRBJ2-3|TRBD2
CASSNTPRGRGADTQYF
TGTGCCAGCAGTAACACCCCGCGCGGGAGAGGGGCAGATACGCAGTATTTT
>.|TRBV20-1|TRBJ1-5|TRBD1
CSARDWAGGSRGNQPQHF
TGCAGTGCTAGAGATTGGGCAGGGGGCTCGAGGGGCAATCAGCCCCAGCATTTT
>many|TRBV12-5|TRBJ2-1|.
CASGLVRVTSYNEQFF
TGTGCTAGTGGTTTGGTAAGAGTTACCTCCTACAATGAGCAGTTCTTC
>many|TRBV29-1|TRBJ1-2|.
CSVEINYGYTF
TGCAGCGTTGAAATTAACTATGGCTACACCTTC
>many|TRBV29-1|TRBJ2-1|TRBD2
CSAPTSSSSYNEQFF
TGCAGCGCTCCGACTAGCTCCAGCTCCTACAATGAGCAGTTCTTC
>many|TRBV27|TRBJ2-7|TRBD1
CASSSLTGDYEQYF
TGTGCCAGCAGTTCCTTGACAGGGGACTACGAGCAGTACTTC
>many|TRBV4-1|TRBJ2-1|TRBD1
CASSQDENRGLYNEQFF
TGCGCCAGCAGCCAAGATGAGAACAGGGGCCTTTACAATGAGCAGTTCTTC
>.|TRBV3-1|TRBJ1-2|.
CASRDLGDGYTF
TGTGCCAGCAGAGATTTGGGTGACGGCTACACCTTC
>few|TRBV5-1|TRBJ2-5|TRBD1
CASQPTGQGSNEQYF
TGCGCCAGCCAGCCCACGGGACAGGGGTCCAATGAGCAGTACTTC
>.|TRBV30|TRBJ1-6|.
CAWRDQELSPLHF
TGTGCCTGGAGGGATCAGGAACTATCTCCCCTCCACTTT
>few|TRBV7-2|TRBJ1-2|.
CVSSPAGGRNGYTF
TGCGTCAGCAGCCCCGCGGGGGGACGGAATGGCTACACCTTC
>.|TRBV12-3/TRBV12-4|TRBJ2-3|TRBD2
CAGSFQASGLAAPTDTQYF
TGTGCCGGCAGTTTCCAAGCCTCGGGACTAGCGGCCCCCACAGATACGCAGTATTTT
>.|TRBV6-2/TRBV6-3|TRBJ2-7|.
CASKQSSYEQYF
TGTGCCAGCAAACAATCGAGCTACGAGCAGTACTTC
>many|TRBV6-1|TRBJ2-7|.
CASSGQVEGYEQYF
TGTGCCAGCAGTGGCCAGGTGGAGGGCTACGAGCAGTACTTC
>many|TRBV6-5|TRBJ1-4|TRBD1
CASKSDPGGGEKLFF
TGTGCCAGCAAATCGGATCCAGGGGGCGGTGAAAAACTGTTTTTT
>.|TRBV3-1|TRBJ1-5|.
CASSQVQGASQHF
TGTGCCAGCAGCCAAGTTCAGGGAGCCAGCCAGCATTTT
>.|TRBV12-3/TRBV12-4|TRBJ2-7|.
CASSLAVIGGRIFYEQYF
TGTGCCAGCAGTTTAGCGGTTATAGGGGGGAGAATATTCTACGAGCAGTACTTC
>many|TRBV7-2|TRBJ2-1|.
CASSQISGTEEQFF
TGTGCCAGCAGCCAAATATCGGGTACAGAGGAGCAGTTCTTC
>.|TRBV6-5|TRBJ2-2|TRBD1
CASSSARDRGQGELFF
TGTGCCAGCAGTTCGGCCCGGGACAGGGGGCAGGGGGAGCTGTTTTTT
>.|TRBV7-2|TRBJ2-7|TRBD1
CASSLHRGWKNEQYF
TGTGCCAGCAGCTTGCACAGGGGCTGGAAGAATGAGCAGTACTTC